The clone carrying this T cell receptor (beta chain) was counted a few times. The data belong to a study of metastatic and nonmetastatic thyroid tumors. V was clipped by 6 bases and J by 2 bases, with 11 bases between them. This CDR3 region has 14 residues. Germline V lookup: CDR1 MNHNS, CDR2 SASEGT. Nobody among the patients had been given any treatment before thyroid surgery. In the study's own analysis: Clinicopathological groups supplied CDR3 differences that were used to build a distant-metastasis classifier for papillary thyroid cancer. With MiXCR, TCRdb called clones anew from the PCR reads. The authors' filters were not applied to this entry. The sample has roughly 50,000 clones, about 20% seen once; the top ten hold over 3%.

The source of this sequence is a male donor with papillary thyroid cancer or a benign thyroid nodule (not recorded which). Some clones in this sample may be carry-over from other donors' samples. Specimen: blood. The chain carries TRBV6-1 and TRBJ1-3; D unclear. CDR3 in DNA: TGTGCCAGCAGCGAGGAGGTTGCTGGAAACACCATATATTTT. Amino acid sequence: CASSEEVAGNTIYF.